The 23 T cell receptor beta chains reported below all come from one sample, sequenced in a study of PD-L1 blockade in urothelial cancer. Measured with immunoSEQ multiplex PCR; TCRdb has only the in-frame clones, and not every one. The profile shows 100,000 or so clones, over 75% of them singletons. Sequenced here: PBMCs, sampled around atezolizumab (anti-PD-L1) treatment. These receptors originate from a man aged 50-60 years with urothelial cancer.

This sequence joins TRBV19 and TRBJ2-3; 8 positions agree with TRBD2. Trimming removed 4 bases from V and 4 bases from J; junction bases left unmatched: 4. The CDR3 runs 14 residues. Looked up from germline, CDR1 is LNHDA and CDR2 is SQIVND (reference sequence). The CDR3 DNA reads as TGTGCCAGTAGTAGGGGACTAGTCGCAGATACGCAGTATTTT. Translating it yields CASSRGLVADTQYF.

The CDR3 nucleotides are TGTGCCAGAAGCGAGGTAGCGGGAGTGCCAGATACGCAGTATTTT. Translating it yields CARSEVAGVPDTQYF. V and J are TRBV7-5 and TRBJ2-3; the table calls TRBD2, which could not be checked here. TRBV7-5 is a recognized pseudogene. The CDR3 has 15 amino acids.

This clone appeared a few times. The rearrangement uses TRBV14 and TRBJ2-2; TRBD1 is a possible D gene (6 bases). CDR3 size: 14 residues. Germline V CDR1 and CDR2: SGHDN, FVKESK. V lost 6 bases, J lost 3 bases, and 11 bases lay in between. CDR3 nucleotide sequence: TGTGCCAGCAGGTTGTCAGGGGACACCGGGGAGCTGTTTTTT. It translates to CASRLSGDTGELFF.

This clone was recorded once. The chain uses TRBV9 and TRBJ2-3; TRBD2 aligns across 9 bases. Germline V CDR1 and CDR2: SGDLS, YYNGEE. V lost 2 bases, J lost 5 bases, and 6 bases stayed unmatched. The CDR3 consists of 15 residues. The CDR3 loop is CASSVRAGGKDTQYF. The CDR3 region has the DNA TGTGCCAGCAGCGTTCGAGCGGGAGGCAAAGATACGCAGTATTTT.

V and J are TRBV5-1 and TRBJ2-2, with 8 bases fitting TRBD1. The ends lost 4 bases at V and 6 bases at J; junction bases unmatched: 11. Germline-derived CDR1 and CDR2 are SGHRS and YFSETQ. The CDR3 is 16 residues long. The CDR3 spells CASSGTGQGEAGELFF. In DNA form, the CDR3 reads TGCGCCAGCAGCGGGACCGGACAGGGAGAGGCCGGGGAGCTGTTTTTT.

This clone was detected once. The V call is TRBV27, the J call TRBJ2-1; 11 positions match TRBD1. The CDR3 is made up of 17 amino acids. The V and J ends lost 8 bases and 0 bases, in that order; junction bases with no gene match: 9. Germline V gives CDR1 MNHEY, CDR2 SMNVEV (reference sequence). The CDR3 loop reads CASDGQGAMSSYNEQFF. The CDR3 DNA follows: TGTGCCAGCGACGGACAGGGGGCAATGAGCTCCTACAATGAGCAGTTCTTC.

In the case of this clone: This specimen includes other DNA sequences encoding the same CDR3. This rearrangement joins TRBV5-1 to TRBJ2-3; 9 bases fit TRBD2. Trimming at V came to 0 bases and at J to 5 bases, leaving 4 bases not matched to a gene. Germline loops: CDR1 SGHRS, CDR2 YFSETQ. This CDR3 contains 15 residues. The CDR3 DNA reads as TGCGCCAGCAGCTTGGTTGCGGGAGGGTTAGATACGCAGTATTTT. Translating it yields CASSLVAGGLDTQYF.

V is TRBV28 and J is TRBJ1-4, with TRBD1 matching 7 bases. V lost 5 bases, J lost 5 bases, and 14 bases stayed unmatched. The CDR3 is 17 amino acids. Germline CDR1 and CDR2: MDHEN and SYDVKM. The CDR3 region has the DNA TGTGCCAGCAGTGGGGGACAGATCGGATACGGGAATGAAAAACTGTTTTTT. As protein: CASSGGQIGYGNEKLFF.

The chain is built from TRBV4-1 and TRBJ2-6; maybe TRBD2 (6 bases). This CDR3 region has 19 residues. Trimming removed 1 base from V and 0 bases from J, with 16 bases in between. Germline CDR1 is MGHRA and CDR2 is YSYEKL. The CDR3 bases are TGCGCCAGCAGCCAAGCCGGAGGGGCTTCGTTCTCTGGGGCCAACGTCCTGACTTTC. It yields the protein CASSQAGGASFSGANVLTF.

The V and J genes are TRBV6-4 and TRBJ2-1; the match to TRBD2 covers 7 bases. The ends lost 3 bases at V and 0 bases at J; junction bases unmatched: 2. The germline CDR1 and CDR2 sequences are MRHNA and SNTAGT. The CDR3 runs 15 residues. The CDR3 sequence is CASSEREGSYNEQFF. DNA of the CDR3: TGTGCCAGCAGTGAAAGGGAGGGCTCCTACAATGAGCAGTTCTTC.

The rearrangement links TRBV11-2 to TRBJ1-1, with 7 bases that match TRBD1. This CDR3 is built from 12 residues. Trimming took 4 bases from V and 11 from J; bases not matched to a gene: 7. The germline V gene encodes CDR1 SGHAT and CDR2 FQNNGV. CDR3 DNA: TGTGCCAGCAGCTCTAAACAGGGGTGGGCTTTCTTT. Amino acids: CASSSKQGWAFF. The entire variable domain, with the rest obtained from reference TRBV11-2 and TRBJ1-1, is as follows: EAGVAQSPRYKIIEKRQSVAFWCNPISGHATLYWYQQILGQGPKLLIQFQNNGVVDDSQLPKDRFSAERLKGVDSTLKIQPAKLEDSAVYLCASSSKQGWAFFGQGTRLTVV.

In this sample, this clone turned up a few times. The V gene is TRBV30, the J gene TRBJ1-3, with 8 bases lining up with TRBD1. CDR1 GTSNPN and CDR2 SVGIG come from the germline V gene (reference sequence). V trimming: 1 base; J trimming: 4 bases; junction bases outside the gene matches: 6. The CDR3 runs to 15 residues. Here the CDR3 reads CAWSAMTGAGNTIYF. Here the CDR3 DNA reads TGTGCCTGGAGTGCCATGACAGGGGCCGGAAACACCATATATTTT. The full variable domain, its missing parts supplied by reference TRBV30 and TRBJ1-3, is SQTIHQWPATLVQPVGSPLSLECTVEGTSNPNLYWYRQAAGRGLQLLFYSVGIGQISSEVPQNLSASRPQDRQFILSSKKLLLSDSGFYLCAWSAMTGAGNTIYFGEGSWLTVV.

The CDR3 is CATSRVADSGNTIYF. DNA of the CDR3: TGTGCCACCAGCAGAGTGGCAGACTCTGGAAACACCATATATTTT. The chain carries TRBV15 and TRBJ1-3; D not resolved. The V and J ends lost 1 base and 0 bases respectively, with 7 bases between them. The CDR3 sequence is 15 residues long. CDR1 is LNHNV, CDR2 YYDKDF, per germline (reference sequence). Looking up the rest from reference TRBV15 and TRBJ1-3 gives the full variable domain: DAMVIQNPRYQVTQFGKPVTLSCSQTLNHNVMYWYQQKSSQAPKLLFHYYDKDFNNEADTPDNFQSRRPNTSFCFLDIRSPGLGDTAMYLCATSRVADSGNTIYFGEGSWLTVV.

This clone was detected once. The chain combines TRBV29-1 with TRBJ1-2; D not certain. CDR3 length: 11 amino acids. V gave up 6 bases and J gave up 8 bases, with 13 bases separating them. CDR1 and CDR2 (germline): SQVTM, ANQGSEA. CDR3 amino acids: CSVTVGRGYTF. Here the CDR3 DNA reads TGCAGCGTGACTGTGGGTCGCGGCTACACCTTC.

By sample fraction, this clone is medium-sized. The chain has TRBV13 and TRBJ2-2; TRBD2 aligns across 14 bases. The CDR3 totals 17 residues. The J segment lost 5 bases and the V segment lost 4 bases, leaving 6 bases of the junction unmatched. In germline, CDR1 is PRHDT, CDR2 FYEKMQ (reference sequence). The CDR3 bases are TGTGCCAGCAGCTCGGGACTAGCGGGAGTAAGGACCGGGGAGCTGTTTTTT. Translation gives CASSSGLAGVRTGELFF.

V is TRBV5-6 and J is TRBJ2-5; D is possibly TRBD2 (6 bases). CDR1 and CDR2 from the germline V gene are SGHDT and YYEEEE. Between the trimmed V and J ends, which lost 0 bases and 5 bases, there was a span of 11 bases. This CDR3 is 14 amino acids long. The CDR3 DNA follows: TGTGCCAGCAGCTTGGTCCTAGGAGGGGAGACCCAGTACTTC. It codes for CASSLVLGGETQYF.

The chain uses TRBV6-1 and TRBJ2-2, with TRBD1 matching over 10 bases. CDR1 and CDR2 (germline): MNHNS, SASEGT. V lost 6 bases and J lost 4; bases outside the gene matches: 5. CDR3 length: 15 amino acids. The CDR3 here is CASSRDRGFTGELFF. The CDR3 region has the DNA TGTGCCAGCAGCCGGGACAGGGGTTTCACCGGGGAGCTGTTTTTT.

The chain uses TRBV28 and TRBJ2-7, with 10 bases identical to TRBD1. CDR3 length: 16 amino acids. Germline-derived CDR1 and CDR2 are MDHEN and SYDVKM. V lost 2 bases to trimming and J lost 4 bases; unmatched junction nucleotides: 8. This CDR3 reads CASSLIAGTGEYEQYF. The CDR3 nucleotides are TGTGCCAGCAGTTTAATAGCCGGGACAGGGGAATACGAGCAGTACTTC.

V is TRBV18 and J is TRBJ1-5, with no clear D. This CDR3 region has 13 residues. Per germline, CDR1 KGHSH and CDR2 LQKENI. The V and J ends lost 3 bases and 4 bases respectively, with 7 bases between them. CDR3 region: CASSPQENQPQHF. The CDR3 region has the DNA TGTGCCAGCTCACCGCAGGAAAATCAGCCCCAGCATTTT.

The rearrangement uses TRBV30 and TRBJ1-6; 7 bases fit TRBD1. Trimming removed 0 bases from V and 7 bases from J; junction bases left unmatched: 6. CDR3 size: 15 residues. Germline V gene data show CDR1 as GTSNPN and CDR2 as SVGIG (reference sequence). In DNA, the CDR3 is TGTGCCTGGAGTGTACAGGGGAGTCGGAATTCACCCCTCCACTTT. Protein: CAWSVQGSRNSPLHF.

The V gene is TRBV6-5, the J gene TRBJ2-7, with 8 positions matching TRBD2. Per germline, CDR1 MNHEY and CDR2 SVGAGI. The CDR3 has 14 residues. The V gene end was trimmed by 4 bases and the J gene end by 2 bases; junction bases not matched to a gene: 4. The CDR3 DNA is TGTGCCAGCAGTTTAACTAGCGGAACCTACGAGCAGTACTTC. Residues: CASSLTSGTYEQYF.

The chain is built from TRBV18 and TRBJ2-2; TRBD1 agrees at 8 bases. CDR1 KGHSH and CDR2 LQKENI come from the germline V gene. V was pared by 3 bases and J by 0 bases, with 3 bases of the junction left unmatched. The CDR3 is 16 amino acids. The CDR3 region is CASSPGQASNTGELFF. The CDR3 DNA reads TGTGCCAGCTCACCGGGACAGGCCTCGAACACCGGGGAGCTGTTTTTT.

J is TRBJ2-2 and V is TRBV19; 11 positions agree with TRBD2. Trimming took 4 bases from V and 3 from J; bases not matched to a gene: 4. Germline V CDR1 and CDR2: LNHDA, SQIVND (reference sequence). The CDR3 extends over 16 amino acids. Here the CDR3 DNA reads TGTGCCAGTAGTAAAACTAGCGGGAGTGACACCGGGGAGCTGTTTTTT. This translates into CASSKTSGSDTGELFF. Drawing the rest from reference TRBV19 and TRBJ2-2, the complete variable domain is DGGITQSPKYLFRKEGQNVTLSCEQNLNHDAMYWYRQDPGQGLRLIYYSQIVNDFQKGDIAEGYSVSREKKESFPLTVTSAQKNPTAFYLCASSKTSGSDTGELFFGEGSRLTVL.